Presented here are 3 T cell receptor beta chains from one specimen sequenced in a study of blood T cell repertoires in COVID-19. Profiled with immunoSEQ multiplex PCR; TCRdb holds only in-frame clones, not every one. The data hold 120,000 to 150,000 clones, with about 87% observed a single time. Sequenced: PBMCs or T cells enriched from blood (not recorded which). The receptors here all came from a man aged 50 or older in a cohort exposed to, infected with or recovered from COVID-19 (not recorded which).

The V call is TRBV7-9, the J call TRBJ1-6, with a tentative D call TRBD1 (5 bases). Trimming took off 5 bases at V and 8 bases at J, with 19 bases between the two ends. Germline V CDR1 and CDR2: SEHNR, FQNEAQ (reference sequence). The CDR3 has 16 amino acids. CDR3 sequence reads: CASSPRLETQDSPLHF. The DNA for the CDR3 is TGTGCCAGCAGCCCCCGCCTGGAGACACAGGATTCACCCCTCCACTTT.

This chain joins TRBV2 and TRBJ2-7, with unresolved D. Between the trimmed V and J ends, which lost 8 bases and 3 bases, there was a span of 5 bases. Germline CDR1 reads SNHLY; CDR2 reads FYNNEI. This CDR3 comprises 10 residues. The CDR3 loop is CASSNYEQYF. In DNA form, the CDR3 reads TGTGCCAGCTCCAACTACGAGCAGTACTTC.

In its sample, this clone was seen a few times. This chain connects TRBV28 to TRBJ2-5; no clear D gene. Germline V lookup: CDR1 MDHEN, CDR2 SYDVKM. Between the trimmed V and J ends, which lost 5 bases and 3 bases, there was a span of 4 bases. CDR3 length: 11 residues. The CDR3 is CASSAEETQYF. The CDR3 region has the DNA TGTGCCAGCAGTGCGGAAGAGACCCAGTACTTC.